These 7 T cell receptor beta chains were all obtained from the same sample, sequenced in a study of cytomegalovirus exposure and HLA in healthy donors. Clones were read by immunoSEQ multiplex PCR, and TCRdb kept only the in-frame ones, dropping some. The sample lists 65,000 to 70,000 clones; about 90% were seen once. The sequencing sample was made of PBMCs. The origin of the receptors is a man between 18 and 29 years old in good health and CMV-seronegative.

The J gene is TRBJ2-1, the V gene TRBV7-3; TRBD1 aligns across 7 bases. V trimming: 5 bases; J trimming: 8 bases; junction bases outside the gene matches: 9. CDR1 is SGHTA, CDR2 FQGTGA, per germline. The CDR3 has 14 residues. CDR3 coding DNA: TGTGCCAGCAGCCCGCGACAGGGTTCGGATGAGCAGTTCTTC. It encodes CASSPRQGSDEQFF.

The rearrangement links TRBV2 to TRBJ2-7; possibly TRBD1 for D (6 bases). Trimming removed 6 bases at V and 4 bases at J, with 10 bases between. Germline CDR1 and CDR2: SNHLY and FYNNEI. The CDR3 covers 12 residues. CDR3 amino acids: CASRRDTYEQYF. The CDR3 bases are TGTGCCAGCAGAAGGGACACATACGAGCAGTACTTC.

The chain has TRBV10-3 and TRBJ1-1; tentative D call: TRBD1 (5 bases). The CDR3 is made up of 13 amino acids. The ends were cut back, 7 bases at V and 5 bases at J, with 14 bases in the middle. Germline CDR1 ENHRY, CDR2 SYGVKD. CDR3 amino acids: CAIMYKKGTEAFF. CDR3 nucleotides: TGTGCCATCATGTACAAGAAGGGGACTGAAGCTTTCTTT.

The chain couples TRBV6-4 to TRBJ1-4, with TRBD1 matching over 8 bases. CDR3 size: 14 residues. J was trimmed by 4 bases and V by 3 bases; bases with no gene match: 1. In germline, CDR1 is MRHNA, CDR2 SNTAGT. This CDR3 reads CASSEGQGNEKLFF. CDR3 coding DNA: TGTGCCAGCAGTGAAGGACAGGGTAATGAAAAACTGTTTTTT.

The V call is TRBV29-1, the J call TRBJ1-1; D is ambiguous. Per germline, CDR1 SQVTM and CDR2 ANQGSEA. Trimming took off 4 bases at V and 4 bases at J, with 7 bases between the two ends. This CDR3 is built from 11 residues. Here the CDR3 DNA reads TGCAGCGTTGGTTTGAGCACTGAAGCTTTCTTT. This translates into CSVGLSTEAFF.

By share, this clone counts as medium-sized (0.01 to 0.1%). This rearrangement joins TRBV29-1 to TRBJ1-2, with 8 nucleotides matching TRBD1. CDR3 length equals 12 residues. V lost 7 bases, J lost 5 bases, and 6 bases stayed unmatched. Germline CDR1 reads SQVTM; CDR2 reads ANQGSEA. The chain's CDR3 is CSGETGGYGYTF. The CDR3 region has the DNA TGCAGCGGCGAAACAGGGGGGTATGGCTACACCTTC.

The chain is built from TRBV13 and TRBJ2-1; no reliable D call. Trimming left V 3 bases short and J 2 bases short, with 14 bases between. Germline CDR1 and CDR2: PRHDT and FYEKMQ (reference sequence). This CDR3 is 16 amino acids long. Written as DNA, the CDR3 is TGTGCCAGCAGCTTGGAGACTGTAAGCGCCTACAATGAGCAGTTCTTC. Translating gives CASSLETVSAYNEQFF.